The 3 T cell receptor beta chains below were found in one sample sequenced in a study of T-cell reconstitution after alpha-beta-depleted transplantation in children. Molecular barcoding with unique molecular identifiers was used for the TCRbeta library. TCRdb independently ran MiXCR on the PCR reads; one entry per CDR3 protein. The sample holds more than 150,000 distinct CDR3 sequences; roughly 15% are singletons and the top ten take less than 15%. The sequencing used PBMCs from the stem cell graft donor, collected from the stem cell graft. The receptors here all came from a human donor who donated a stem cell graft to a child with acute lymphoblastic leukemia.

The chain carries TRBV7-9 and TRBJ2-1; a weak D match, TRBD2 (6 bases). Trimming left V 3 bases short and J 13 bases short, with 19 bases between. This CDR3 has 14 amino acids. Germline loops: CDR1 SEHNR, CDR2 FQNEAQ (reference sequence). CDR3 in amino acids: CASSFTLAPIEQFF. For the CDR3, the DNA is TGTGCCAGCAGCTTTACCCTAGCGCCAATAGAACAGTTCTTC.

This clonotype was counted at least ten times. The chain is built from TRBV3-1 and TRBJ1-6; 7 positions agree with TRBD1. The CDR3 is made up of 14 amino acids. The ends lost 4 bases at V and 7 bases at J; junction bases unmatched: 4. Germline V CDR1 and CDR2: LGHDT, YNNKEL (reference sequence). The CDR3 sequence: CASSLGTENSPLHF. The CDR3 bases are TGTGCCAGCAGCCTCGGGACAGAGAATTCACCCCTCCACTTT.

This clonotype was picked up many times. The chain combines TRBV10-3 with TRBJ1-1; TRBD1 might be the D (5 bases). The CDR3 consists of 16 residues. From germline, CDR1 is ENHRY and CDR2 SYGVKD. Trimming stripped 1 base from V and 3 bases from J, with 15 bases between. This CDR3 reads CAISEYQAGYDTEAFF. The CDR3 DNA is TGTGCCATCAGTGAGTACCAGGCAGGGTATGACACTGAAGCTTTCTTT.